This TCR beta chain was retrieved from a study of cytomegalovirus exposure and HLA in healthy donors. The study, taken as a whole, reports: The dataset shows that most TCR sequences were rare, while some public TCRs occurred in many donors. Indistinguishable V segments, including TRBV6-2 and TRBV6-3, were excluded.

It was with 60 Vbeta and 13 Jbeta primers that the PCR ran. Here immunoSEQ multiplex PCR was the method, and the copy in TCRdb shows in-frame clones only, minus some. The top ten hold 2.8% of the sample, which has about 140,000 clones, 78% seen once. Germline loops: CDR1 SGDLS, CDR2 YYNGEE. The CDR3 is 15 amino acids. V lost 2 bases and J lost 0, with 9 bases in between. On this clone: Its target is unknown.

The receptor was isolated from a male donor in good health and CMV-seronegative. This chain connects TRBV9 to TRBJ1-3, with D uncertain. The source material was PBMCs. This CDR3 reads CASSVEASSGNTIYF. DNA for the CDR3: TGTGCCAGCAGCGTTGAGGCTAGCTCTGGAAACACCATATATTTT.